The 8 T cell receptor beta chains presented below share a single source sample, sequenced in a study of shared clonotypes between healthy human individuals. CD45RO negativity and positive selection for CCR7 defined naive CD8 cells, a population that excluded terminally differentiated effector memory CD45RA+ cells. Sequenced by immunoSEQ multiplex PCR; TCRdb stores in-frame clones only, minus some. The sample contains around 2.1 million clones, approximately 94% of which appear only once. Input material: naive CD8+ T cells from PBMCs. The receptors were gathered from a man aged 18 to 29 in good health. Some clones in this sample may be carry-over from other donors' samples.

The V call is TRBV9, the J call TRBJ2-2; 7 bases agree with TRBD2. Germline loops: CDR1 SGDLS, CDR2 YYNGEE. Trimming cost V 3 bases and J 7 bases; bases outside gene matches: 3. The CDR3 loop spans 13 amino acids. As DNA, the CDR3 is TGTGCCAGCAGCGCCCGGGGGGTCGGGGAGCTGTTTTTT. Encoded protein: CASSARGVGELFF.

About this clone itself: Other DNA sequences of this sample code for an identical CDR3. The rearrangement joins TRBV5-1 to TRBJ2-7; the D gene is possibly TRBD1 (6 bases). The germline CDR1 and CDR2 sequences are SGHRS and YFSETQ. The CDR3 is 15 residues long. The V end lost 0 bases, the J end lost 0 bases, and 10 bases lay between the germline ends. CDR3 amino acids: CASSLVGGGSYEQYF. CDR3 nucleotide sequence: TGCGCCAGCAGCTTGGTTGGGGGCGGCTCCTACGAGCAGTACTTC.

This sequence joins TRBV4-1 and TRBJ2-7; TRBD1 is a possible D gene (6 bases). Trimming took 4 bases from V and 2 from J, leaving 15 bases between them. Germline loops: CDR1 MGHRA, CDR2 YSYEKL. The CDR3 has 15 amino acids. DNA for the CDR3: TGCGCCAGCAGCCCCCGGGACAAAACAACCTACGAGCAGTACTTC. Translation gives CASSPRDKTTYEQYF.

This clone was detected once. This rearrangement joins TRBV7-3 to TRBJ2-1; tentative D call: TRBD1 (5 bases). Per germline, CDR1 SGHTA and CDR2 FQGTGA. Between the trimmed V and J ends, which lost 1 base and 6 bases, there was a span of 16 bases. CDR3 length: 16 amino acids. The DNA of the CDR3 is TGTGCCAGCAGCTTAAATATCTACCAGGGAATCAATGAGCAGTTCTTC. Translated, it gives CASSLNIYQGINEQFF.

The genes are TRBV7-8 and TRBJ2-3; 12 bases are a match to TRBD2. Germline V gene lookup returns CDR1 SGHVS and CDR2 FQNEAQ. There are 20 residues in the CDR3. V lost 2 bases, J lost 5 bases, and 17 bases stayed unmatched. The CDR3 loop is CASSLRSWLAGGPGEDTQYF. DNA for the CDR3: TGTGCCAGCAGCTTAAGAAGCTGGCTAGCGGGAGGGCCGGGGGAAGATACGCAGTATTTT.

The genes are TRBV6-5 and TRBJ2-2, with D maybe TRBD1 (5 bases). This CDR3 comprises 14 residues. CDR1 MNHEY and CDR2 SVGAGI come from the germline V gene. V shed 6 bases and J shed 7 bases, with 15 bases lying between them. DNA of the CDR3: TGTGCCAGCAGCAAAATCAGGGCAGGCGGGGAGCTGTTTTTT. This encodes CASSKIRAGGELFF.

The chain recombines TRBV12-5 with TRBJ1-1; D unclear. The V gene lost 4 bases and the J gene lost 1 base, with 4 bases spanning the gap. The CDR3 has 12 residues. Per germline, CDR1 LGHNT and CDR2 FRNRAP. CDR3 DNA: TGTGCTAGTGGTTCTTCGAACACTGAAGCTTTCTTT. The encoded protein is CASGSSNTEAFF.

The CDR3 DNA reads TGTGCCAGCAGGGGGGTTAGCGGGAGGGCCGGAGATACGCAGTATTTT. Translated, it gives CASRGVSGRAGDTQYF. The chain has TRBV6-6 and TRBJ2-3, with 11 bases identical to TRBD2. Germline CDR1 and CDR2: MNHNY and SVGAGI (reference sequence). With 6 bases clipped from V and 5 bases from J, the junction kept 10 bases outside the gene matches. The CDR3 loop spans 16 amino acids.